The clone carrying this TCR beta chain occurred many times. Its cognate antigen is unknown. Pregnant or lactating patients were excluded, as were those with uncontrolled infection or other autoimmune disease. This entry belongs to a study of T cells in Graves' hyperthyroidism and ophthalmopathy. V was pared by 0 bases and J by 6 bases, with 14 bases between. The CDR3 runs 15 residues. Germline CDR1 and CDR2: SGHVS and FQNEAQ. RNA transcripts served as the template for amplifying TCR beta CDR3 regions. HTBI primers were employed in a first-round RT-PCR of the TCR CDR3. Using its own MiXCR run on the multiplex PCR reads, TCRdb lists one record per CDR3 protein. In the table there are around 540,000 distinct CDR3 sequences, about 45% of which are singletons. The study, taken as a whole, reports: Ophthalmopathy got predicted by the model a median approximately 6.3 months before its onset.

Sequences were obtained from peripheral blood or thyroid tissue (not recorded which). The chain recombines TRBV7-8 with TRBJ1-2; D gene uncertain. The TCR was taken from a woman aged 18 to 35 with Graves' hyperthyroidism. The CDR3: CASSLASNRHNGYTF. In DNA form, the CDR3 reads TGTGCCAGCAGCTTAGCAAGTAATCGGCATAATGGCTACACCTTC.